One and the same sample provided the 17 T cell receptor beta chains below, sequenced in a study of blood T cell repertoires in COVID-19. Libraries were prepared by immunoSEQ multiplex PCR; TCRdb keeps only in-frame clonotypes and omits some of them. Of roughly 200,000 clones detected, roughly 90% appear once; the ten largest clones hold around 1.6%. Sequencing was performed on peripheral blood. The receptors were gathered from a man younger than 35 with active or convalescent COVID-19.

The CDR3 nucleotides are TGTGCCAGCAGCCAACGGACAGGGGTGGATGAGCAGTTCTTC. Translated: CASSQRTGVDEQFF. The rearrangement uses TRBV4-2 and TRBJ2-1; 9 bases map to TRBD1. Per germline, CDR1 LGHNA and CDR2 YNFKEQ. This CDR3 has 14 residues. Losses at the gene ends were 2 bases for V and 8 bases for J; bases not matched to a gene: 4.

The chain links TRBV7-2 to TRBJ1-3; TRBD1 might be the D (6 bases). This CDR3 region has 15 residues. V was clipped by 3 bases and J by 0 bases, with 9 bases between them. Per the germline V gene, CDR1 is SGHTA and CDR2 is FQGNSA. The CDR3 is CASSFTGHSGNTIYF. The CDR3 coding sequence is TGTGCCAGCAGCTTTACAGGGCACTCTGGAAACACCATATATTTT.

In DNA, the CDR3 is TGTGCCAGCAGCTTCACAGGGGACCCCAATCAGCCCCAGCATTTT. This gives the protein CASSFTGDPNQPQHF. The V call is TRBV5-5, the J call TRBJ1-5; 7 bases match TRBD1. The V gene end was trimmed by 2 bases and the J gene end by 3 bases; junction bases not matched to a gene: 5. The germline CDR1 and CDR2 sequences are SGHKS and YYEKEE (reference sequence). The CDR3 is 15 residues long.

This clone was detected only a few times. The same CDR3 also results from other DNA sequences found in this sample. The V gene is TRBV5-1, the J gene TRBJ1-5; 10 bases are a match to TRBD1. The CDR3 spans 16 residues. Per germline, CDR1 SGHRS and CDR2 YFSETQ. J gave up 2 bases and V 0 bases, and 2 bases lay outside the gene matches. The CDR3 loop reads CASSLGGTGGNQPQHF. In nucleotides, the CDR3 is TGCGCCAGCAGCTTGGGCGGGACAGGGGGCAATCAGCCCCAGCATTTT. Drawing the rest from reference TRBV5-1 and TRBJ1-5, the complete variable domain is KAGVTQTPRYLIKTRGQQVTLSCSPISGHRSVSWYQQTPGQGLQFLFEYFSETQRNKGNFPGRFSGRQFSNSRSEMNVSTLELGDSALYLCASSLGGTGGNQPQHFGDGTRLSIL.

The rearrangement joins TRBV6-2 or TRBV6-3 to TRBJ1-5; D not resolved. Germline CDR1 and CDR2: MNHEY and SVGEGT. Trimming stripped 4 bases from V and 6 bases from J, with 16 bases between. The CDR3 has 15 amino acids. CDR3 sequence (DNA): TGTGCCAGCAGTTCGGCAGAGCCGGAGGTTCAGCCCCAGCATTTT. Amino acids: CASSSAEPEVQPQHF.

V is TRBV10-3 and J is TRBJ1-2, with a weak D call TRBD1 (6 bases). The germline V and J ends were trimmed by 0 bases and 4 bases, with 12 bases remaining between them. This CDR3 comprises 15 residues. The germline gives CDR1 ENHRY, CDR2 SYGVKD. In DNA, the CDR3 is TGTGCCATCAGTGAGTCGATGGGGGCCTTCTATGGCTACACCTTC. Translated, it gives CAISESMGAFYGYTF.

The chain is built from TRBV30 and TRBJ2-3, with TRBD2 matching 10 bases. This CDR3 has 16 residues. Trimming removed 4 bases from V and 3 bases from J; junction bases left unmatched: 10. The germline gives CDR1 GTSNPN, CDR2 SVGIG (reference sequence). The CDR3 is CAWTAGISGGTDTQYF. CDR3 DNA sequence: TGTGCCTGGACCGCGGGTATTAGCGGGGGGACAGATACGCAGTATTTT.

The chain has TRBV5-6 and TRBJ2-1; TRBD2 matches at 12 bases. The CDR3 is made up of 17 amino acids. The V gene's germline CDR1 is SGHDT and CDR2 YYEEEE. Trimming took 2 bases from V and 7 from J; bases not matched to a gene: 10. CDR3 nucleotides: TGTGCCAGCAGCTTTATTGTCGGGCTAGCGGGAGGGAATGAGCAGTTCTTC. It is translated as CASSFIVGLAGGNEQFF.

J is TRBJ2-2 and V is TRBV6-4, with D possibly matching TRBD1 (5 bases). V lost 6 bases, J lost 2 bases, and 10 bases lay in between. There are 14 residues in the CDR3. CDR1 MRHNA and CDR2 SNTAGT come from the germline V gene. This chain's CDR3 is CASRRQYNTGELFF. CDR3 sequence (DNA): TGTGCCAGCAGGAGACAGTATAACACCGGGGAGCTGTTTTTT.

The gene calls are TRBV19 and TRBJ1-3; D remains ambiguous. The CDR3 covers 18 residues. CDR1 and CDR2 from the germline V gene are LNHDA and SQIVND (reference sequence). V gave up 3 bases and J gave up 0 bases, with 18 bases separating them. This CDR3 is CASSIGVILGNSGNTIYF. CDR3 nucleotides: TGTGCCAGTAGTATCGGGGTCATTTTAGGGAACTCTGGAAACACCATATATTTT.

The DNA for the CDR3 is TGCGCCAGCAGCCGATATGTCGGACAGGGGCTCGGCGAGCAGTACTTC. It specifies CASSRYVGQGLGEQYF. The chain combines TRBV4-1 with TRBJ2-7; 9 bases fit TRBD1. Germline V lookup: CDR1 MGHRA, CDR2 YSYEKL. This CDR3 has 16 residues. Unmatched junction bases numbered 13, after V lost 4 bases and J lost 6 bases.

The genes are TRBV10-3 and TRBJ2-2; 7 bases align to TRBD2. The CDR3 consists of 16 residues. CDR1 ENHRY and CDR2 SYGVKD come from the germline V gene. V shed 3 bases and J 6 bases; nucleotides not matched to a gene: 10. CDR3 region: CAISDRSSGGAGELFF. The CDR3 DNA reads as TGTGCCATCAGTGATAGGTCTAGCGGAGGGGCCGGGGAGCTGTTTTTT.

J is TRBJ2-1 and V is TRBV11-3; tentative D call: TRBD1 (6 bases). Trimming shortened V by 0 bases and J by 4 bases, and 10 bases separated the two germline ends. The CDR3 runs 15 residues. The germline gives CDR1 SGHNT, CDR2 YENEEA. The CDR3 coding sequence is TGTGCCAGCAGCTTAGACAGGGGTTTTTACAATGAGCAGTTCTTC. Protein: CASSLDRGFYNEQFF.

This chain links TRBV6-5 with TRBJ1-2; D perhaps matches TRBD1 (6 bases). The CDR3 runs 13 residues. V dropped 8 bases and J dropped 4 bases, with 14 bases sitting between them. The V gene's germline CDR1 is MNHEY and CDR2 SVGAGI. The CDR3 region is CASLAGDLYGYTF. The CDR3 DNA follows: TGTGCCAGCTTGGCAGGGGATCTCTATGGCTACACCTTC.

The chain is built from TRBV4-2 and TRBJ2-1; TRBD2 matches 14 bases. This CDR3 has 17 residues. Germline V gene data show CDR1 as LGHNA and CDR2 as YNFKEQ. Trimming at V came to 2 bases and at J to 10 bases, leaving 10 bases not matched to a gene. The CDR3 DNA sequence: TGTGCCAGCAGCCAAACTGTACGACTAGCGGGAGGGGGGGAGCAGTTCTTC. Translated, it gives CASSQTVRLAGGGEQFF.

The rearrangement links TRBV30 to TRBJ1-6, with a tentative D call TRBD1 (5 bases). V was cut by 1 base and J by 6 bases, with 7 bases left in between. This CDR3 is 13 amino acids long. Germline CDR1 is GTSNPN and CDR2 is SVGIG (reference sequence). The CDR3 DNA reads TGTGCCTGGAGTGGACAGCGTAATTCACCCCTCCACTTT. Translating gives CAWSGQRNSPLHF.

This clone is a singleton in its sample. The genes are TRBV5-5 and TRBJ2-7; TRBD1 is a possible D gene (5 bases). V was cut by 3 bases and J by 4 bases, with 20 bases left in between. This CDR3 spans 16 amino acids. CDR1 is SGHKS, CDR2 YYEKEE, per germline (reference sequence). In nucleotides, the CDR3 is TGTGCCAGCAGCTCCACGGCAGGGCTAAGAGGTTACGAGCAGTACTTC. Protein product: CASSSTAGLRGYEQYF.